Presented here are 5 T cell receptor beta chains from one specimen sequenced in a study of graft-versus-host responses after intestinal transplantation listed by TCRdb under 2021. Library creation used the immunoSEQ multiplex PCR assay. The immuneACCESS repertoire file appears here via TCRdb, limited to in-frame rearrangements. These files lack a portion of the clones; in checked studies, under half of the deficit traces to unresolved V genes, and the cause of the others is not known. A total of tens of thousands of clones appear in this sample, about nine tenths of them only once. The ten largest clones capture over 0.095% of the sample. The time point label here, explained by the study, means: cells obtained before transplantation from donor or recipient. The antigens for these receptors are not known. This specimen was unstimulated CD4+ T cells sorted from spleen or lymph node cells, taken before intestinal transplant. The origin of the receptors is a human donor who received an intestinal transplant.

Here the CDR3 reads CAWSVSGQGVGETQYF. The DNA for the CDR3 is TGTGCCTGGAGTGTAAGCGGGCAGGGAGTGGGGGAGACCCAGTACTTC. The genes are TRBV30 and TRBJ2-5; the D gene is possibly TRBD2 (6 bases). Between the trimmed V and J ends, which lost 0 bases and 5 bases, there was a span of 19 bases. Germline loops: CDR1 GTSNPN, CDR2 SVGIG (reference sequence). The CDR3 is made up of 16 amino acids.

The chain joins TRBV7-2 to TRBJ2-7; TRBD2 is a possible D gene (6 bases). The CDR3 loop spans 13 amino acids. The V end lost 5 bases, the J end lost 5 bases, and 13 bases lay between the germline ends. CDR1 SGHTA and CDR2 FQGNSA come from the germline V gene. The CDR3 sequence is CASSRGRRDEQYF. In nucleotides, the CDR3 is TGTGCCAGCAGCCGAGGGCGGAGGGACGAGCAGTACTTC.

The chain combines TRBV6-5 with TRBJ1-1; D may be TRBD1 (6 bases). The germline gives CDR1 MNHEY, CDR2 SVGAGI. V lost 10 bases to trimming and J lost 4 bases, with 13 bases between them. The CDR3 sequence is 12 residues long. The CDR3 region is CAIYTGLTEAFF. CDR3 coding DNA: TGTGCCATTTATACAGGGCTCACTGAAGCTTTCTTT.

The chain links TRBV25-1 to TRBJ1-1, with 9 bases lining up with TRBD1. The CDR3 extends over 15 amino acids. The ends lost 4 bases at V and 4 bases at J; junction bases unmatched: 7. Germline CDR1 and CDR2: MGHDK and SYGVNS. The CDR3 region is CASSGNDRGGTEAFF. CDR3 nucleotide sequence: TGTGCCAGCAGTGGCAATGACAGGGGGGGCACTGAAGCTTTCTTT.

This chain links TRBV4-1 with TRBJ1-1; 7 bases are a match to TRBD1. The ends lost 0 bases at V and 9 bases at J; junction bases unmatched: 4. Germline CDR1 reads MGHRA; CDR2 reads YSYEKL. This CDR3 comprises 13 residues. The CDR3 region is CASSQDKGAQAFF. The CDR3, as DNA: TGCGCCAGCAGCCAAGATAAGGGGGCGCAAGCTTTCTTT.